The sequence of this T cell receptor beta chain was determined in a study of shared clonotypes between healthy human individuals. Study-wide findings and caveats: Enrolling few donors narrowed the genetic and exposure-history diversity that was represented.

As for this clone: Its antigen remains unidentified.

The CDR3 totals 14 residues. V lost 4 bases and J lost 4, with 11 bases in between. Germline V CDR1 and CDR2: MNHNS, SASEGT. Once extracted for a subset, genomic DNA was divided evenly among several immunoSEQ plates. Produced via immunoSEQ multiplex PCR; TCRdb's table is partial and in-frame only. The table has 2,500,000 or so clones, approximately 93% seen once. The gene calls are TRBV6-1 and TRBJ1-3, with D unresolved. The sample was naive CD4+ T cells from PBMCs. Specified subset: CD45RA+ positively selected. The receptor was isolated from a man aged 18 to 30 in good health. Some clones in this sample may be carry-over from other donors' samples. CDR3 DNA sequence: TGTGCCAGCAGTGTCGGGTTGCTCGGAAACACCATATATTTT. It is translated as CASSVGLLGNTIYF.